The rows below give T cell receptor beta chains drawn from one sample of a study of shared clonotypes between healthy human individuals. This table comes from immunoSEQ multiplex PCR, and its TCRdb copy is limited to in-frame clones, with some not included. The sample has a few million clones, 90% to 95% seen once; the top ten hold about 0.41%. Source material: naive CD4+ T cells from PBMCs. These receptors originate from a man younger than 35 in good health. Some clones in this sample may be carry-over from other donors' samples. CDR3s include the opening cysteine and the closing phenylalanine or tryptophan. D genes are given only for firm matches. Only some rows state a clone size, as once, few, many or a class for expanded clones.

D gene	clone size	J gene	V gene	CDR3 protein	CDR3 DNA
-	-	TRBJ1-3	TRBV6-5	CASSWGGSGGNTIYF	TGTGCCAGCAGTTGGGGGGGCAGCGGTGGAAACACCATATATTTT
-	few	TRBJ1-1	TRBV7-9	CASSLGGVTEAFF	TGTGCCAGCAGCTTGGGTGGGGTAACTGAAGCTTTCTTT
-	-	TRBJ2-3	TRBV15	CATSRNQARATQYF	TGTGCCACCAGCAGAAACCAGGCCCGGGCGACGCAGTATTTT
TRBD2	once	TRBJ2-3	TRBV28	CASRGLLAGGSTDTQYF	TGTGCCAGCAGGGGCTTATTAGCGGGAGGAAGCACAGATACGCAGTATTTT
-	-	TRBJ1-2	TRBV9	CASSLKRGNLGGDYGYTF	TGTGCCAGCAGCCTTAAAAGGGGAAATCTGGGTGGAGACTATGGCTACACCTTC
TRBD2	-	TRBJ2-7	TRBV28	CASSLGSGRVYEQYF	TGTGCCAGCAGTTTAGGTAGCGGGAGAGTCTACGAGCAGTACTTC
TRBD2	-	TRBJ2-1	TRBV7-3	CASSLSSSGIYNEQFF	TGTGCCAGCAGCTTATCGTCTAGCGGGATTTACAATGAGCAGTTCTTC
-	-	TRBJ2-7	TRBV5-1	CASSIDRKELQYF	TGCGCCAGCAGCATAGACAGGAAAGAGCTTCAGTACTTC
-	once	TRBJ1-3	TRBV9	CASSPNLQGDTIYF	TGTGCCAGCAGCCCAAACCTGCAGGGAGACACCATATATTTT
TRBD1	-	TRBJ2-7	TRBV4-2	CASSRGTGTYEQYF	TGTGCCAGCAGTCGAGGGACAGGGACCTACGAGCAGTACTTC
TRBD2	-	TRBJ2-2	TRBV7-3	CASSLGPVGGGLTGELFF	TGTGCCAGCAGCTTAGGGCCCGTCGGGGGAGGGCTTACCGGGGAGCTGTTTTTT
TRBD2	once	TRBJ2-3	TRBV5-1	CASSFLPSGSDTDTQYF	TGCGCCAGCAGCTTCTTGCCTAGCGGGAGCGACACAGATACGCAGTATTTT
TRBD2	-	TRBJ2-2	TRBV9	CASSLLADLRTGELFF	TGTGCCAGCAGCCTACTAGCGGACCTAAGGACCGGGGAGCTGTTTTTT
-	-	TRBJ1-2	TRBV6-6	CASSPSGTTNYGYTF	TGTGCCAGCAGTCCCTCCGGGACAACTAACTATGGCTACACCTTC
TRBD1	-	TRBJ1-1	TRBV11-2	CASSPRTGSTEAFF	TGTGCCAGCAGCCCCCGGACAGGGTCCACTGAAGCTTTCTTT
-	once	TRBJ2-6	TRBV4-2	CASSQVLGTPTSF	TGTGCCAGCAGCCAAGTTTTGGGAACCCCTACATCTTTC
-	-	TRBJ2-7	TRBV19	CASSSGRVGAVFYEQYF	TGTGCCAGTAGTAGCGGTCGTGTGGGAGCCGTGTTCTACGAGCAGTACTTC
-	-	TRBJ1-2	TRBV9	CASSTAGGYGYTF	TGTGCCAGCAGCACCGCCGGGGGCTATGGCTACACCTTC
-	-	TRBJ2-3	TRBV5-4	CASSLGRETQYF	TGTGCCAGCAGCTTGGGTCGGGAGACGCAGTATTTT
-	once	TRBJ1-1	TRBV5-6	CASSLRRGNTEAFF	TGTGCCAGCAGCTTACGACGGGGGAACACTGAAGCTTTCTTT
-	-	TRBJ2-1	TRBV7-2	CASSMRRPSEQFF	TGTGCCAGCAGCATGAGACGGCCCAGTGAGCAGTTCTTC
-	-	TRBJ1-2	TRBV28	CASSSRGVRNGYTF	TGTGCCAGCAGTTCTCGGGGAGTGAGAAATGGCTACACCTTC
-	-	TRBJ2-5	TRBV6-6	CASSSGVGETQYF	TGTGCCAGCAGTTCGGGGGTGGGAGAGACCCAGTACTTC
-	once	TRBJ2-5	TRBV2	CASRPVGETQYF	TGTGCCAGCAGACCGGTGGGGGAGACCCAGTACTTC
-	-	TRBJ2-7	TRBV2	CASSESGIYEQYF	TGTGCCAGCAGTGAATCCGGGATCTACGAGCAGTACTTC
TRBD2	-	TRBJ2-1	TRBV9	CASSETSGRYNEQFF	TGTGCCAGCAGTGAGACTAGCGGGAGATACAATGAGCAGTTCTTC
-	-	TRBJ1-4	TRBV28	CASSFPGLGEKLFF	TGTGCCAGCAGTTTTCCGGGACTAGGGGAAAAACTGTTTTTT
-	-	TRBJ2-1	TRBV11-1	CASSLAFINNEQFF	TGTGCCAGCAGCTTAGCGTTCATCAACAATGAGCAGTTCTTC
TRBD2	-	TRBJ2-1	TRBV28	CASRVASGNYNEQFF	TGTGCCAGCAGGGTGGCTAGCGGCAACTACAATGAGCAGTTCTTC
TRBD1	-	TRBJ2-3	TRBV5-6	CASSLSDRGLTDTQYF	TGTGCCAGCAGCCTGTCAGACAGGGGCCTCACAGATACGCAGTATTTT
-	-	TRBJ1-1	TRBV29-1	CSVSDELAEAFF	TGCAGCGTCTCGGACGAACTCGCTGAAGCTTTCTTT
-	few	TRBJ1-5	TRBV5-1	CASSWQGNQPQHF	TGCGCCAGCAGCTGGCAGGGGAACCAGCCCCAGCATTTT
-	-	TRBJ2-3	TRBV6-1	CASSEAGAVGTDTQYF	TGTGCCAGCAGTGAAGCGGGCGCGGTTGGCACAGATACGCAGTATTTT
-	-	TRBJ1-1	TRBV6-1	CASSDQVQVKNTEAFF	TGTGCCAGCAGTGACCAGGTACAGGTAAAGAACACTGAAGCTTTCTTT
TRBD1	-	TRBJ1-4	TRBV5-1	CASSLGPGQGDEKLFF	TGCGCCAGCAGCTTGGGTCCGGGACAGGGGGATGAAAAACTGTTTTTT
-	-	TRBJ2-5	TRBV7-2	CASSLASGLAQETQYF	TGTGCCAGCAGCTTAGCCTCGGGGCTAGCCCAAGAGACCCAGTACTTC
-	few	TRBJ1-5	TRBV6-1	CASSEGADPRPQHF	TGTGCCAGCAGTGAAGGGGCGGACCCCAGGCCCCAGCATTTT
-	-	TRBJ2-2	TRBV7-8	CASSLAGTNTGELFF	TGTGCCAGCAGCTTAGCAGGAACGAACACCGGGGAGCTGTTTTTT
-	-	TRBJ2-3	TRBV5-1	CASSLGTGTDTQYF	TGCGCCAGCAGCTTGGGAACCGGGACAGATACGCAGTATTTT
TRBD2	-	TRBJ2-1	TRBV7-9	CASSQSSGRAVGNEQFF	TGTGCCAGCAGTCAGTCTAGCGGGAGGGCCGTCGGAAATGAGCAGTTCTTC
-	-	TRBJ2-7	TRBV7-8	CASSLSTGSTTYEQYF	TGTGCCAGCAGCTTATCTACAGGGTCTACAACCTACGAGCAGTACTTC
-	-	TRBJ2-7	TRBV28	CASRVIPYEQYF	TGTGCCAGCAGGGTTATCCCCTACGAGCAGTACTTC
TRBD1	-	TRBJ2-1	TRBV5-1	CASSGGTGSSYNEQFF	TGCGCCAGCAGCGGGGGGACAGGGAGCTCCTACAATGAGCAGTTCTTC
-	-	TRBJ1-3	TRBV28	CASRGPTGNTIYF	TGTGCCAGCAGGGGGCCCACAGGAAACACCATATATTTT
-	-	TRBJ1-2	TRBV28	CASAVPQGHYGYTF	TGTGCCAGCGCTGTACCACAGGGACACTATGGCTACACCTTC
-	-	TRBJ1-1	TRBV5-6	CASSSIPGDEAFF	TGTGCCAGCAGCTCGATCCCAGGGGATGAAGCTTTCTTT
TRBD1	-	TRBJ2-5	TRBV28	CASSYLAWNRGREETQYF	TGTGCCAGCAGTTATTTAGCTTGGAACAGGGGGCGCGAGGAGACCCAGTACTTC
TRBD1	-	TRBJ1-3	TRBV19	CASSPIRQGPNTIYF	TGTGCCAGTAGTCCGATACGACAGGGGCCAAACACCATATATTTT
TRBD1	-	TRBJ1-2	TRBV10-3	CATLTQGALGGYTF	TGTGCCACCCTAACTCAGGGGGCGTTGGGTGGCTACACCTTC
-	-	TRBJ1-4	TRBV18	CASSPPSRANEKLFF	TGTGCCAGCTCACCACCCTCGCGGGCTAATGAAAAACTGTTTTTT
TRBD2	-	TRBJ2-3	TRBV18	CASSPRSEAGLAGVDTQYF	TGTGCCAGCTCACCAAGATCGGAGGCGGGACTAGCGGGAGTAGATACGCAGTATTTT
-	few	TRBJ1-1	TRBV18	CASSPFQNTEAFF	TGTGCCAGCTCACCCTTTCAGAACACTGAAGCTTTCTTT
-	-	TRBJ2-1	TRBV18	CASSPRWGEQFF	TGTGCCAGCTCACCACGGTGGGGTGAGCAGTTCTTC
TRBD2	-	TRBJ2-6	TRBV11-2	CASRRAGGKDNVLTF	TGTGCCAGCAGACGGGCGGGGGGGAAGGACAACGTCCTGACTTTC
TRBD2	-	TRBJ2-7	TRBV5-1	CASSWGLAGGEQYF	TGCGCCAGCAGCTGGGGACTAGCGGGAGGGGAGCAGTACTTC